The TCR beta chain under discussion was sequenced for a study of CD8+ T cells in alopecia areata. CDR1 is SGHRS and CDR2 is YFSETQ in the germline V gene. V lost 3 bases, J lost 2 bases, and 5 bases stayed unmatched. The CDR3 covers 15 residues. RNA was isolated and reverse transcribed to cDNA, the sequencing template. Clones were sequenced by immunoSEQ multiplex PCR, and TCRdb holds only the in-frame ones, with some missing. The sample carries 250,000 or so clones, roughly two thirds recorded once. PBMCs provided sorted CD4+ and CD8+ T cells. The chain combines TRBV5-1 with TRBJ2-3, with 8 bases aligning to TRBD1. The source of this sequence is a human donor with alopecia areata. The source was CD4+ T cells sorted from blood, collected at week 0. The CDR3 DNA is TGCGCCAGCAGCTCCGGACAGGGTTACACAGATACGCAGTATTTT. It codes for CASSSGQGYTDTQYF.